The 10 T cell receptor beta chains presented below share a single source sample, sequenced in a study of blood T cell repertoires in COVID-19. The repertoire was sequenced with immunoSEQ multiplex PCR; TCRdb's copy has only in-frame clones and lacks some. The sample gives about 360,000 clones, 85% to 90% of which show up once; about 2.9% is in the top ten. Specimen: peripheral blood. The receptors shown here come from a human donor in a cohort sampled during active COVID-19.

Comment on this clone: The sample carries other DNA sequences with the same CDR3. This rearrangement joins TRBV3-1 (or the pseudogene TRBV3-2) to TRBJ2-7; the D gene is possibly TRBD1 (5 bases). The CDR3 has 12 residues. V shed 4 bases and J shed 5 bases, with 9 bases lying between them. Germline V gene lookup returns CDR1 LGHDT and CDR2 YNNKEL (reference sequence). This chain's CDR3 is CASSLQGHEQYF. The CDR3 nucleotides are TGTGCCAGCAGCCTGCAGGGCCACGAGCAGTACTTC.

The J gene is TRBJ2-3, the V gene TRBV27, with TRBD2 matching 10 bases. This CDR3 contains 17 residues. The J segment lost 5 bases and the V segment lost 4 bases, leaving 12 bases of the junction unmatched. From germline, CDR1 is MNHEY and CDR2 SMNVEV (reference sequence). CDR3 DNA sequence: TGTGCCAGCAGTTCCCTCATATCTAGCGGGGGTGAAGATACGCAGTATTTT. This translates into CASSSLISSGGEDTQYF.

This chain joins TRBV19 and TRBJ1-1; the D gene is possibly TRBD1 (5 bases). The CDR3 is made up of 13 amino acids. V was cut by 4 bases and J by 6 bases, with 12 bases left in between. Germline V gene sequence: CDR1 LNHDA, CDR2 SQIVND (reference sequence). The CDR3 region is CASSRQGPSEAFF. The CDR3 DNA sequence: TGTGCCAGTAGTAGGCAGGGCCCATCTGAAGCTTTCTTT.

This chain links TRBV30 with TRBJ2-5; 7 nucleotides line up with TRBD2. This CDR3 spans 17 amino acids. From germline, CDR1 is GTSNPN and CDR2 SVGIG (reference sequence). The V segment lost 2 bases and the J segment 1 base; nucleotides outside the gene matches: 13. In DNA, the CDR3 is TGTGCCTGGAGTCGTCTAGCGGTCCAGCCCTCCCAAGAGACCCAGTACTTC. Translating gives CAWSRLAVQPSQETQYF.

The chain links TRBV2 to TRBJ1-6, with 10 bases matching TRBD1. J was trimmed by 10 bases and V by 3 bases; bases with no gene match: 6. Germline V gene lookup returns CDR1 SNHLY and CDR2 FYNNEI. The CDR3 length is 15 residues. The CDR3 protein is CASSESGQGQSPLHF. CDR3 in DNA: TGTGCCAGCAGTGAGTCGGGACAGGGGCAATCACCCCTCCACTTT.

In regard to this clone: Other DNA sequences in the same sample also yield this CDR3. The V and J genes are TRBV19 and TRBJ1-4; D may be TRBD1 (5 bases). The V gene lost 5 bases and the J gene lost 8 bases, with 9 bases spanning the gap. This CDR3 spans 12 amino acids. Germline V gives CDR1 LNHDA, CDR2 SQIVND (reference sequence). CDR3 region: CASSGQTEKLFF. In nucleotides, the CDR3 is TGTGCCAGTAGTGGACAAACAGAAAAACTGTTTTTT.

This clone has just a few counts. V gene TRBV2 combines with J gene TRBJ2-1; D remains unclear. CDR3 length equals 13 residues. Looked up from germline, CDR1 is SNHLY and CDR2 is FYNNEI. V was pared by 5 bases and J by 9 bases, with 14 bases between. The CDR3 DNA follows: TGTGCCAGCAGTCCTACAGCATCCCTTGAGCAGTTCTTC. It is translated as CASSPTASLEQFF. Drawing the rest from reference TRBV2 and TRBJ2-1, the complete variable domain is EPEVTQTPSHQVTQMGQEVILRCVPISNHLYFYWYRQILGQKVEFLVSFYNNEISEKSEIFDDQFSVERPDGSNFTLKIRSTKLEDSAMYFCASSPTASLEQFFGPGTRLTVL.

This chain links TRBV2 with TRBJ1-1; D might be TRBD1 (5 bases). The germline CDR1 and CDR2 sequences are SNHLY and FYNNEI. V dropped 5 bases and J dropped 1 base, with 5 bases sitting between them. This CDR3 contains 12 residues. The CDR3 reads CASSQGNTEAFF. Written as DNA, the CDR3 is TGTGCCAGCAGTCAGGGGAACACTGAAGCTTTCTTT.

V and J are TRBV28 and TRBJ2-1; the match to TRBD1 covers 7 bases. There are 15 residues in the CDR3. Losses at the gene ends were 4 bases for V and 6 bases for J; bases not matched to a gene: 9. Germline loops: CDR1 MDHEN, CDR2 SYDVKM. The CDR3 loop reads CASSSLYRGGNEQFF. The CDR3 coding sequence is TGTGCCAGCAGTTCCCTTTACAGGGGCGGCAATGAGCAGTTCTTC.

This chain joins TRBV11-2 and TRBJ2-3; TRBD2 matches at 12 bases. The CDR3 covers 16 residues. Germline V gives CDR1 SGHAT, CDR2 FQNNGV. J gave up 3 bases and V 5 bases, and 6 bases lay outside the gene matches. The CDR3 coding sequence is TGTGCCAGCAGCCCCGGGACTAGCGGGCAGACAGATACGCAGTATTTT. Translation gives CASSPGTSGQTDTQYF.